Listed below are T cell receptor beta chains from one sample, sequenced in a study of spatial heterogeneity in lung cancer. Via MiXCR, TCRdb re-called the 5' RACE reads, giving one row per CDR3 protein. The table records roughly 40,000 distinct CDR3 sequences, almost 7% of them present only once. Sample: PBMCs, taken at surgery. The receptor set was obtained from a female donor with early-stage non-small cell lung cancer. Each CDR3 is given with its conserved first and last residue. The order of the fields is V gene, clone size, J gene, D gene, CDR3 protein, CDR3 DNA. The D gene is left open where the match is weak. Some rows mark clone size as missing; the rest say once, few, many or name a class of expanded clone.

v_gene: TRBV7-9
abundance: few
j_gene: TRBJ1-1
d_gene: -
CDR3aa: CASSLTGLNTEAFF
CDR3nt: TGTGCCAGCAGCTTAACAGGGTTGAACACTGAAGCTTTCTTT

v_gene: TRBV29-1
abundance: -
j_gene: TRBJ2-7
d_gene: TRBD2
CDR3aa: CSVVFPRGGYEQYF
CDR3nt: TGCAGCGTTGTATTTCCGCGGGGGGGCTACGAGCAGTACTTC

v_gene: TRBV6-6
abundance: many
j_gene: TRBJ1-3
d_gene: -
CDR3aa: CASTGAGNTIYF
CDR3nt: TGTGCCAGCACTGGGGCTGGAAACACCATATATTTT

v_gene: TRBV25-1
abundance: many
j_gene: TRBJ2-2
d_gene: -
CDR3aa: CASSESEGLGELFF
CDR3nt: TGTGCCAGCAGTGAATCGGAGGGGCTCGGGGAGCTGTTTTTT

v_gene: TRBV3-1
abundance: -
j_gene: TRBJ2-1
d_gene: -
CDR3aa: CASSARPSQPKLEQFF
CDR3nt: TGTGCCAGCAGCGCCCGGCCCTCCCAGCCCAAATTGGAGCAGTTCTTC

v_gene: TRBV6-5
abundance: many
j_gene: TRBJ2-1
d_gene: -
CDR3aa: CASSYRVGNEQFF
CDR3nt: TGTGCCAGCAGCTACAGGGTAGGCAATGAGCAGTTCTTC

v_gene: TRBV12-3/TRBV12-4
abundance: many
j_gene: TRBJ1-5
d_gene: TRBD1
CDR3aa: CASSLGQLQPQHF
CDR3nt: TGTGCCAGCAGCCTGGGACAGCTTCAGCCCCAGCATTTT

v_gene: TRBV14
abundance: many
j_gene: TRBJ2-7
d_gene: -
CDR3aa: CASSPNPRVSYEQYF
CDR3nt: TGTGCCAGCAGCCCAAACCCGAGGGTTTCCTACGAGCAGTACTTC

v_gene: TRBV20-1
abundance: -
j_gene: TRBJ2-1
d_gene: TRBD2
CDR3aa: CSAPLAGAYNEQFF
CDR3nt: TGCAGTGCCCCCCTAGCGGGGGCCTACAATGAGCAGTTCTTC

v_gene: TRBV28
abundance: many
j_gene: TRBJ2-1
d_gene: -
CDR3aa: CASSYQGIGFF
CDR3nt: TGTGCCAGCAGTTATCAGGGAATCGGATTCTTC

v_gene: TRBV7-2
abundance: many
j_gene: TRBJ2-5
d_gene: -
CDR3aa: CASSSSFGGGQETQYF
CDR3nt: TGTGCCAGCAGCTCCTCCTTCGGGGGCGGACAAGAGACCCAGTACTTC

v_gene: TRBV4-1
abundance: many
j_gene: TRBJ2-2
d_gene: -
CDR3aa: CASSPGPTEPGELFF
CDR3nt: TGCGCCAGCAGCCCGGGACCTACCGAACCCGGGGAGCTGTTTTTT

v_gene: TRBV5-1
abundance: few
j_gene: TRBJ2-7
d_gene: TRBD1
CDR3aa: CASNSQGSLSHEQYF
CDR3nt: TGCGCCAGCAACTCACAGGGGTCCTTATCCCACGAGCAGTACTTC

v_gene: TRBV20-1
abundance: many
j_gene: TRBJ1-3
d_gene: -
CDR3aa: CSARPLTGTGNTIYF
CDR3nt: TGCAGTGCTAGACCCTTAACAGGGACTGGAAACACCATATATTTT

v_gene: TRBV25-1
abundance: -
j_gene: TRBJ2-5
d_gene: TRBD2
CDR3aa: CASSESPASGDNQETQYF
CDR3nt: TGTGCCAGCAGTGAATCCCCCGCTAGCGGGGACAACCAAGAGACCCAGTACTTC

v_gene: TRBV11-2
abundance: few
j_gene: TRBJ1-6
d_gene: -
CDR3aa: CASSLERVSNSPLHF
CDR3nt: TGTGCCAGCAGTCTAGAACGGGTTTCTAATTCACCCCTCCACTTT

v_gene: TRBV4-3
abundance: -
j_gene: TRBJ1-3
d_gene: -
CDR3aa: CASSQGPGYSGNTIYF
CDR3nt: TGCGCCAGCAGCCAAGGGCCAGGGTACTCTGGAAACACCATATATTTT

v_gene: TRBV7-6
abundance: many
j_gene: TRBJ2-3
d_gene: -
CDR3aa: CASSLDGGGPTDTQYF
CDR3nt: TGTGCCAGCAGCTTAGATGGGGGGGGGCCTACAGATACGCAGTATTTT

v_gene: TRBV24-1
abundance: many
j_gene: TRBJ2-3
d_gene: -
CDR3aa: CATSDEMVGASPGTQYF
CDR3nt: TGTGCCACCAGTGACGAAATGGTCGGGGCTAGTCCAGGTACGCAGTATTTT

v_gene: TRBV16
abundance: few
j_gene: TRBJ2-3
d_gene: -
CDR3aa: CASSQSGDTQYF
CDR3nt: TGTGCCAGCAGCCAAAGCGGGGATACGCAGTATTTT

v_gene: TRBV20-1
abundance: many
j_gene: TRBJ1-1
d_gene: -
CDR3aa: CILPGGTEAFF
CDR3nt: TGCATTCTCCCCGGGGGCACTGAAGCTTTCTTT

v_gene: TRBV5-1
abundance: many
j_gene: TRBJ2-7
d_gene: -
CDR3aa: CASSLARQATYEQYF
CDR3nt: TGCGCCAGCAGCTTGGCCAGGCAGGCAACCTACGAGCAGTACTTC

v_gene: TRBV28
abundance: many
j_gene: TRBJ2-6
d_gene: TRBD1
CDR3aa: CASRQGSSGANVLTF
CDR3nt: TGTGCCAGCAGACAGGGGAGCTCTGGGGCCAACGTCCTGACTTTC

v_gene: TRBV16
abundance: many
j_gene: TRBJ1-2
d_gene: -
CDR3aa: CASSQFPSNYGYTF
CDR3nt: TGTGCCAGCAGCCAATTTCCATCTAACTATGGCTACACCTTC

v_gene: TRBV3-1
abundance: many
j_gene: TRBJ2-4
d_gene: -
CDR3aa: CASSQDRDTNIQYF
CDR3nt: TGTGCCAGCAGCCAAGATCGGGACACAAACATTCAGTACTTC

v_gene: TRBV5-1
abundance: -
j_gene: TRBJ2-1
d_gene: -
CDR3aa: CASSLYRGATYNEQFF
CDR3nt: TGCGCCAGCAGCTTGTATCGGGGGGCAACTTACAATGAGCAGTTCTTC

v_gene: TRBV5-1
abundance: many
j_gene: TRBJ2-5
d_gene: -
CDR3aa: CASSSATSETQYF
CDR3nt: TGCGCCAGCAGCTCGGCTACGTCGGAGACCCAGTACTTC

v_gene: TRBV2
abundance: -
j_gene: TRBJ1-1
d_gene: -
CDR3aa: CASRPSRGTTEAFF
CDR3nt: TGTGCCAGCAGGCCTTCGCGGGGGACCACTGAAGCTTTCTTT

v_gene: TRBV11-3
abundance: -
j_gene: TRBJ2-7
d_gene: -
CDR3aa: CASSSGGTAYEQYF
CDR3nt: TGTGCCAGCAGCTCGGGCGGGACAGCCTACGAGCAGTACTTC

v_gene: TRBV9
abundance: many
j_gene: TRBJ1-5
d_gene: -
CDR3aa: CASSVSAHQPQHF
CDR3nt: TGTGCCAGCAGCGTATCCGCTCATCAGCCCCAGCATTTT

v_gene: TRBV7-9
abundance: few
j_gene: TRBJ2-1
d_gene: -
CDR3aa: CASSPGGPSYNEQFF
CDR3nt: TGTGCCAGCAGCCCCGGGGGGCCGTCCTACAATGAGCAGTTCTTC

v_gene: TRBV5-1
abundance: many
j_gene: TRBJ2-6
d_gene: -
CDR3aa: CASSVQGSGANVLTF
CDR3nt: TGCGCCAGCAGCGTACAGGGCTCTGGGGCCAACGTCCTGACTTTC

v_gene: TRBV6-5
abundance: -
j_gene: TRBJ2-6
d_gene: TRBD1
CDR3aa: CASRDGTVVSGANVLTF
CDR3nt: TGTGCCAGCAGGGATGGGACAGTAGTGTCTGGGGCCAACGTCCTGACTTTC

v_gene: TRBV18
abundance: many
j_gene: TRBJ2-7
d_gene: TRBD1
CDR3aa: CASSLRTGIYEQYF
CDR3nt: TGTGCCAGCTCACTGAGGACAGGGATATACGAGCAGTACTTC

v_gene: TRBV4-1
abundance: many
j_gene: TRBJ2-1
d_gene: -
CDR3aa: CASSQGGGPLGDEQFF
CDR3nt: TGCGCCAGCAGCCAGGGAGGGGGTCCCCTCGGGGATGAGCAGTTCTTC

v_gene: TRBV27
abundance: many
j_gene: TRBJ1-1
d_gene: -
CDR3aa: CASSLQGGHSEAFF
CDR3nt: TGTGCCAGCAGTTTACAGGGTGGGCATTCTGAAGCTTTCTTT

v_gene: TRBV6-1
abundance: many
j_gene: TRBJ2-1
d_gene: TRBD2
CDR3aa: CASRSSGGYNEQFF
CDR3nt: TGTGCCAGCCGGTCCAGCGGGGGGTACAATGAGCAGTTCTTC

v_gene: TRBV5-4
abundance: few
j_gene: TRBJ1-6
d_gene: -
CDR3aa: CASQLGQSVRSPLHF
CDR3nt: TGTGCCAGTCAGCTTGGCCAGTCCGTTCGTTCACCCCTCCACTTT

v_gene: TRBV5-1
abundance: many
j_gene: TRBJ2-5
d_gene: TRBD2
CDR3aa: CASSLVVGLAIETQYF
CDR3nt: TGCGCCAGCAGCTTGGTTGTCGGACTAGCGATAGAGACCCAGTACTTC

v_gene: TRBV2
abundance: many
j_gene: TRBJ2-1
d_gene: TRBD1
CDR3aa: CASKPGQDTSRQFF
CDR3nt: TGTGCCAGCAAACCGGGACAGGATACCAGCAGACAGTTCTTC

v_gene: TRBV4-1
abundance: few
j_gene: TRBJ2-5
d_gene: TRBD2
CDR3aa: CASSQRTSGGYGETQYF
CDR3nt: TGCGCCAGCAGCCAAAGGACTAGCGGGGGGTACGGCGAGACCCAGTACTTC

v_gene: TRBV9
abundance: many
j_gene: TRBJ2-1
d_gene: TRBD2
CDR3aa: CASSVGTSGASSYNEQFF
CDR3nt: TGTGCCAGCAGCGTGGGGACTAGCGGGGCGAGCTCCTACAATGAGCAGTTCTTC

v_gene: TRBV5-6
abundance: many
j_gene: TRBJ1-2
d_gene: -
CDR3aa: CASSSLTRDYGYTF
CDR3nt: TGTGCCAGCAGCTCCCTCACCAGGGACTATGGCTACACCTTC

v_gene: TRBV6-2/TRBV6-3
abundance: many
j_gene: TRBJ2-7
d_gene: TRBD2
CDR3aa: CASRPRGTQLHEQYF
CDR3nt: TGTGCCAGCAGGCCGCGGGGGACCCAACTCCACGAGCAGTACTTC

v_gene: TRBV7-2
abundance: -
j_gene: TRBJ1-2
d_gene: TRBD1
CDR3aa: CASSLRQGDGYTF
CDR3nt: TGTGCCAGCAGCTTACGGCAGGGGGACGGCTACACCTTC

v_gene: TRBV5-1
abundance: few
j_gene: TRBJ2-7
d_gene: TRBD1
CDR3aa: CASTLSGTGTHEQYF
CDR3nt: TGCGCCAGCACCCTTTCCGGGACAGGGACCCACGAGCAGTACTTC

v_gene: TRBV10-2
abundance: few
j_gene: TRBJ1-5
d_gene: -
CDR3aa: CANVGPDNSNQPQHF
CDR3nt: TGCGCCAACGTCGGGCCCGACAATAGCAATCAGCCCCAGCATTTT

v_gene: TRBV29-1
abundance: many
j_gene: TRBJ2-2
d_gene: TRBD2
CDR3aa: CSVASGPGELFF
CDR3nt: TGCAGCGTCGCTAGCGGTCCCGGGGAGCTGTTTTTT

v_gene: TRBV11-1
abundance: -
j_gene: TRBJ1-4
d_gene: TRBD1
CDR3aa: CASSSRQGGNEKLFF
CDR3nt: TGTGCCAGCAGCTCCCGACAGGGGGGGAATGAAAAACTGTTTTTT

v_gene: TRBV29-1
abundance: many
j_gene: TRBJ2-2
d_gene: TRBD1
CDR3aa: CSVERQGVAGELFF
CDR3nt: TGCAGCGTTGAGAGGCAGGGGGTAGCCGGGGAGCTGTTTTTT

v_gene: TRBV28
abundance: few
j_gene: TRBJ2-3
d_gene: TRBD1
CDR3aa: CASSFEGAWSRAEYTDTQYF
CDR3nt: TGTGCCAGCAGTTTCGAGGGGGCCTGGTCCCGAGCGGAGTACACAGATACGCAGTATTTT

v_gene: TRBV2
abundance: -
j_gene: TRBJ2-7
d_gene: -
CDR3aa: CASSVIRGQYEQYF
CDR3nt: TGTGCCAGCAGTGTTATTCGGGGCCAATACGAGCAGTACTTC

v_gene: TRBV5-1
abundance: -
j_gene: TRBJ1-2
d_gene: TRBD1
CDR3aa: CASTLAGGRSYGYTF
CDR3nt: TGCGCCAGCACTCTTGCAGGGGGCAGAAGCTATGGCTACACCTTC

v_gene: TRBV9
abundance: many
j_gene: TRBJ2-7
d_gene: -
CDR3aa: CASSSGVGFSYEQYF
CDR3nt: TGTGCCAGCAGCTCAGGGGTGGGCTTCTCCTACGAGCAGTACTTC

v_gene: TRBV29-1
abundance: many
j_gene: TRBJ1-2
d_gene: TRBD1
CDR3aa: CSAIGTAYGYTF
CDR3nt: TGCAGCGCCATAGGGACAGCCTATGGCTACACCTTC

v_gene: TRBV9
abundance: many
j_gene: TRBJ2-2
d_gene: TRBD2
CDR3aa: CASSRSGGYNTGELFF
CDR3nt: TGTGCCAGCAGCCGAAGCGGGGGGTATAACACCGGGGAGCTGTTTTTT